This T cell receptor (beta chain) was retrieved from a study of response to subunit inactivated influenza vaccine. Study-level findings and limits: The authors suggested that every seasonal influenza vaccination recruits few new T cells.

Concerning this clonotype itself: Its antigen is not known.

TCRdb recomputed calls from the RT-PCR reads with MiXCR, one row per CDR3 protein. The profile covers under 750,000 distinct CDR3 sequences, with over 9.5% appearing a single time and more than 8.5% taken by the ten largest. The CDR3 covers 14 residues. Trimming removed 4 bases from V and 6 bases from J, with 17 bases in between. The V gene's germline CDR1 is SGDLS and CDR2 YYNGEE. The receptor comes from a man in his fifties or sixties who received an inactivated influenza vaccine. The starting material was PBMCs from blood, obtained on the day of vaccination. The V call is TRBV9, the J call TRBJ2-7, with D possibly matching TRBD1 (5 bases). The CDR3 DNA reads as TGTGCCAGCAGCCCGAAGGGGCTTGCCGGCGAGCAGTACTTC. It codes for CASSPKGLAGEQYF.